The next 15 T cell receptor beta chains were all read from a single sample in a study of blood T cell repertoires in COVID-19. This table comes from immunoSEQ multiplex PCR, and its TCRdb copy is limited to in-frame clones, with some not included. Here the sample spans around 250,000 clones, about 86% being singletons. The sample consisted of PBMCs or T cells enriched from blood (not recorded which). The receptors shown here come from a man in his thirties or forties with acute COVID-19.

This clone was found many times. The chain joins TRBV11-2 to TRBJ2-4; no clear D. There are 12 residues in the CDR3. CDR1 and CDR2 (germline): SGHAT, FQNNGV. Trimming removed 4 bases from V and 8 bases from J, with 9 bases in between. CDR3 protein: CASSYATDIQYF. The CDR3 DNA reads TGTGCCAGCAGCTACGCTACTGACATTCAGTACTTC.

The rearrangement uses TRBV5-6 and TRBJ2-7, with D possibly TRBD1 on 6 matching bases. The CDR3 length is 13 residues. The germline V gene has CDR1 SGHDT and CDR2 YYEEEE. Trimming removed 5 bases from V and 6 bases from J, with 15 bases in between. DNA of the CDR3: TGTGCCAGCAGTCCTCGACAGGTTGGCGAGCAGTACGTC. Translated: CASSPRQVGEQYV.

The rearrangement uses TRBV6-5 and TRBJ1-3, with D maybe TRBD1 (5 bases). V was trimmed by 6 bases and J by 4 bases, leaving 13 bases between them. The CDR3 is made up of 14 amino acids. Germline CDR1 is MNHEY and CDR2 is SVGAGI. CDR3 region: CASSIGTPGNTIYF. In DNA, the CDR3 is TGTGCCAGCAGCATCGGGACTCCCGGAAACACCATATATTTT.

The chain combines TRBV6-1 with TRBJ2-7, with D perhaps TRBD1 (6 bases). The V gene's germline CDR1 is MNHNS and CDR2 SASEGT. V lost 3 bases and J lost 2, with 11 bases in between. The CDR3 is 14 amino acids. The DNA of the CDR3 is TGTGCCAGCAGTGAGTACGGGACACCCTACGAGCAGTACGTC. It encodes CASSEYGTPYEQYV.

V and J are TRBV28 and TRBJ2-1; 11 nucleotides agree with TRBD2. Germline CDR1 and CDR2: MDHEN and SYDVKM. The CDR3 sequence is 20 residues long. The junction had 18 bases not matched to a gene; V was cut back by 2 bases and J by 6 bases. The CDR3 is CASSLMVLAGGRFTPNEQFF. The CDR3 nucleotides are TGTGCCAGCAGTTTAATGGTGCTAGCGGGAGGCCGGTTCACTCCCAATGAGCAGTTCTTC.

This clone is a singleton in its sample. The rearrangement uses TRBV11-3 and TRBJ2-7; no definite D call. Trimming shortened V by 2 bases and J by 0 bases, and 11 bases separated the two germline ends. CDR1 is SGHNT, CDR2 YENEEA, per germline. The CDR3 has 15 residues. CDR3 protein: CASSLMSHSSYEQYV. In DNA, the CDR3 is TGTGCCAGCAGCTTAATGTCCCACAGCTCCTACGAGCAGTACGTC.

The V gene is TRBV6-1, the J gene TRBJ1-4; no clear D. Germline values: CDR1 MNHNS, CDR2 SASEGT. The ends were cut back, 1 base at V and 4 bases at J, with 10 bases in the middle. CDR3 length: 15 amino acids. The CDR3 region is CASSEEYSSNEKLFF. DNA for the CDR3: TGTGCCAGCAGTGAAGAATATTCGAGTAATGAAAAACTGTTTTTT.

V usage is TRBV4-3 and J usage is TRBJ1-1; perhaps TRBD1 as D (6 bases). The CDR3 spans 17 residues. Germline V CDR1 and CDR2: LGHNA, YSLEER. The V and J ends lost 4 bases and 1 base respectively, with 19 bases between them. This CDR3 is CASSLSSRGSTNTEAFF. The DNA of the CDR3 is TGCGCCAGCAGCCTCTCATCCAGGGGCAGCACGAACACTGAAGCTTTCTTT.

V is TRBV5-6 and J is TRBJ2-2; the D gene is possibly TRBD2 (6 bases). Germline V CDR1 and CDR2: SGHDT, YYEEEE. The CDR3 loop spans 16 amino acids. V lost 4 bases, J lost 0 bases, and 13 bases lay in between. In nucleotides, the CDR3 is TGTGCCAGCAGCCCCGCGGGGAGGACGAACACCGGGGAGCTGTTTTTT. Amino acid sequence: CASSPAGRTNTGELFF. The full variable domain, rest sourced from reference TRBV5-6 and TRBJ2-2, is DAGVTQSPTHLIKTRGQQVTLRCSPKSGHDTVSWYQQALGQGPQFIFQYYEEEERQRGNFPDRFSGHQFPNYSSELNVNALLLGDSALYLCASSPAGRTNTGELFFGEGSRLTVL.

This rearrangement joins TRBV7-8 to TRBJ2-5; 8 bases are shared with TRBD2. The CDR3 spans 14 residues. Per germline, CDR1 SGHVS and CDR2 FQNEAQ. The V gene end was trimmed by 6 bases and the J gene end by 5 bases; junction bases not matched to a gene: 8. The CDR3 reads CASSPGGRWETQYF. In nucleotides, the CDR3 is TGTGCCAGCAGTCCGGGGGGGCGGTGGGAGACCCAGTACTTC.

The CDR3: CATQDRANYGYTF. The CDR3 bases are TGTGCCACCCAGGACAGAGCGAACTATGGCTACACCTTC. This chain links TRBV24-1 with TRBJ1-2; a weak D match, TRBD1 (6 bases). The CDR3 has 13 amino acids. V was shortened by 9 bases and J by 2 bases, with 12 bases between the two germline ends. Germline CDR1 and CDR2: KGHDR and SFDVKD.

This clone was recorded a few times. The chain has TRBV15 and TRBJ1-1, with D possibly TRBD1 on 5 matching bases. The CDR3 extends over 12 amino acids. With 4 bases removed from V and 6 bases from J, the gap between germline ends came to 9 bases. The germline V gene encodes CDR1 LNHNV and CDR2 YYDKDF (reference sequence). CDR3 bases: TGTGCCACCAGCAACCGGGGGGCTGAAGCTTTCTTT. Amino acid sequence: CATSNRGAEAFF. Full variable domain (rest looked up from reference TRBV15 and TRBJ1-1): DAMVIQNPRYQVTQFGKPVTLSCSQTLNHNVMYWYQQKSSQAPKLLFHYYDKDFNNEADTPDNFQSRRPNTSFCFLDIRSPGLGDTAMYLCATSNRGAEAFFGQGTRLTVV.

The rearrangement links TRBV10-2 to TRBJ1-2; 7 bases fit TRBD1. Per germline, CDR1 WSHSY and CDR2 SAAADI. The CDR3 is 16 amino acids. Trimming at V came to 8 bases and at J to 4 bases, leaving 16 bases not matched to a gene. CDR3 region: CASESDRDGPTYGYTF. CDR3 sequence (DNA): TGCGCCAGCGAATCAGACAGGGATGGTCCTACCTATGGCTACACCTTC.

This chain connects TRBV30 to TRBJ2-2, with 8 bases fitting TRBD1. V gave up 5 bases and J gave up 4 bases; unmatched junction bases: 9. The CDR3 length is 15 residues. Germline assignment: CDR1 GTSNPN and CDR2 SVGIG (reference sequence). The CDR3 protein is CAWEETGGSTGELFF. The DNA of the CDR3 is TGTGCCTGGGAAGAAACAGGGGGAAGCACCGGGGAGCTGTTTTTT.

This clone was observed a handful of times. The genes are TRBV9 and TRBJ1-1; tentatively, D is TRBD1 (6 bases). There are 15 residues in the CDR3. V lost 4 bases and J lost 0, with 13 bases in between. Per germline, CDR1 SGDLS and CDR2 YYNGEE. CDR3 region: CASSYLQGLNTEAFF. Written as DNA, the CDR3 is TGTGCCAGCAGCTACTTACAGGGCCTGAACACTGAAGCTTTCTTT.